The 19 T cell receptor beta chains below were found in one sample sequenced in a study of graft-versus-host responses after intestinal transplantation. For these receptors, no antigen is known. The table came from immunoSEQ multiplex PCR; TCRdb's copy has only in-frame clones and leaves some out. Of 130,000 or so clones in the sample, around nine tenths were seen once. The source material was unstimulated CD4+ T cells sorted from spleen or lymph node cells, sampled before intestinal transplant. These receptors all stem from a human donor who received an intestinal transplant.

This clone was counted once. The chain employs TRBV4-1 and TRBJ2-3; no reliable D call. Trimming took 0 bases from V and 2 from J, leaving 3 bases between them. The germline V gene has CDR1 MGHRA and CDR2 YSYEKL. The CDR3 length is 13 residues. The CDR3 is CASSQDPTDTQYF. The CDR3 nucleotides read TGCGCCAGCAGCCAAGATCCCACAGATACGCAGTATTTT.

The chain has TRBV29-1 and TRBJ2-1; no definite D call. Trimming stripped 4 bases from V and 8 bases from J, with 12 bases between. The length of the CDR3 is 12 residues. Germline V gene sequence: CDR1 SQVTM, CDR2 ANQGSEA. CDR3 DNA: TGCAGCGTTGCTGGGGTTCTTGATGAGCAGTTCTTC. This translates into CSVAGVLDEQFF.

This chain links TRBV5-1 with TRBJ2-1; tentatively, D is TRBD1 (6 bases). The CDR3 spans 15 residues. Trimming took 3 bases from V and 5 from J, leaving 15 bases between them. The V gene's germline CDR1 is SGHRS and CDR2 YFSETQ. The CDR3: CASSYTGHSDNEQFF. CDR3 in DNA: TGCGCCAGCAGCTACACGGGACATTCCGACAATGAGCAGTTCTTC. Using reference TRBV5-1 and TRBJ2-1 for the parts outside the CDR3, the full variable domain is KAGVTQTPRYLIKTRGQQVTLSCSPISGHRSVSWYQQTPGQGLQFLFEYFSETQRNKGNFPGRFSGRQFSNSRSEMNVSTLELGDSALYLCASSYTGHSDNEQFFGPGTRLTVL.

The rearrangement uses TRBV19 and TRBJ1-2; possibly TRBD1 for D (5 bases). The V end lost 5 bases, the J end lost 6 bases, and 19 bases lay between the germline ends. There are 15 residues in the CDR3. The germline CDR1 and CDR2 sequences are LNHDA and SQIVND (reference sequence). CDR3 protein: CASSPPRWGTHGYTF. The CDR3 region has the DNA TGTGCCAGTAGTCCCCCACGGTGGGGGACCCATGGCTACACCTTC. Filled out from reference TRBV19 and TRBJ1-2, the complete variable domain reads DGGITQSPKYLFRKEGQNVTLSCEQNLNHDAMYWYRQDPGQGLRLIYYSQIVNDFQKGDIAEGYSVSREKKESFPLTVTSAQKNPTAFYLCASSPPRWGTHGYTFGSGTRLTVV.

This CDR3 reads CASSLLSRGHETQYF. In DNA, the CDR3 is TGTGCCAGCAGTCTACTATCCAGGGGGCACGAGACCCAGTACTTC. This rearrangement joins TRBV6-5 to TRBJ2-5; 8 bases agree with TRBD1. In germline, CDR1 is MNHEY, CDR2 SVGAGI. The CDR3 contains 15 residues. The trim removed 5 bases at V and 5 bases at J, leaving 10 bases unmatched.

The gene calls are TRBV6-1 and TRBJ2-7; 10 bases are shared with TRBD1. Per the germline V gene, CDR1 is MNHNS and CDR2 is SASEGT. J was trimmed by 6 bases and V by 8 bases; bases with no gene match: 10. The CDR3 runs 14 residues. CDR3 loop: CASWKDRGSAEQYF. CDR3 nucleotide sequence: TGTGCCAGCTGGAAGGACAGGGGGTCTGCCGAGCAGTACTTC.

This clone is a singleton in its sample. The chain is built from TRBV5-4 and TRBJ2-3; D may be TRBD1 (7 bases). This CDR3 region has 15 residues. Trimming took 5 bases from V and 0 from J, leaving 13 bases between them. The germline V gene encodes CDR1 SGHNT and CDR2 YYREEE (reference sequence). This CDR3 reads CASRPPGGSTDTQYF. CDR3 coding DNA: TGTGCCAGCAGGCCTCCAGGGGGGAGCACAGATACGCAGTATTTT.

About this clone: In the same sample, other DNA sequences code for this CDR3. The chain couples TRBV5-1 to TRBJ2-5; D gene uncertain. CDR3 length: 13 residues. Per germline, CDR1 SGHRS and CDR2 YFSETQ. V dropped 0 bases and J dropped 5 bases, with 8 bases sitting between them. DNA for the CDR3: TGCGCCAGCAGCTTGGAGGGCCGGGAGACCCAGTACTTC. This encodes CASSLEGRETQYF.

The chain employs TRBV29-1 and TRBJ2-3; D unresolved. V shed 4 bases and J shed 7 bases, with 6 bases lying between them. Per the germline V gene, CDR1 is SQVTM and CDR2 is ANQGSEA. This CDR3 is 10 amino acids long. The CDR3: CSVAWNTQYF. DNA of the CDR3: TGCAGCGTTGCTTGGAATACGCAGTATTTT.

This chain uses TRBV27 with TRBJ2-5; D is unresolved. CDR3 length: 16 amino acids. V was shortened by 6 bases and J by 5 bases, with 22 bases between the two germline ends. CDR1 MNHEY and CDR2 SMNVEV come from the germline V gene (reference sequence). CDR3 nucleotide sequence: TGTGCCAGCAGACGGATCCCGGGTTCGCTAGGGGAGACCCAGTACTTC. As protein: CASRRIPGSLGETQYF.

The rearrangement links TRBV5-8 to TRBJ2-1, with 7 bases that match TRBD2. The CDR3 has 17 residues. CDR1 is SGHTS and CDR2 is YDEGEE in the germline V gene. V lost 2 bases and J lost 7; bases outside the gene matches: 15. CDR3 protein: CASSLERGPTGGNEQFF. In nucleotides, the CDR3 is TGTGCCAGCAGCTTAGAGCGGGGACCCACTGGGGGAAATGAGCAGTTCTTC.

Here the CDR3 DNA reads TGTGCCAGCAGCTTGGCTGTCTCCGGGGGGATCCAGTTCTTC. Protein: CASSLAVSGGIQFF. This chain links TRBV5-8 with TRBJ2-1; TRBD2 aligns across 7 bases. This CDR3 region has 14 residues. Germline V CDR1 and CDR2: SGHTS, YDEGEE. V lost 0 bases to trimming and J lost 13 bases; unmatched junction nucleotides: 10.

This clone was recorded once. The chain recombines TRBV7-3 with TRBJ1-6; possible D gene TRBD1, 6 bases. Per germline, CDR1 SGHTA and CDR2 FQGTGA. CDR3 length equals 15 residues. V lost 4 bases and J 7 bases, leaving 14 bases between the germline ends. The DNA of the CDR3 is TGTGCCAGCAGCTCCATCCGGGGGCCAAATTCACCCCTCCACTTT. Translated: CASSSIRGPNSPLHF.

The CDR3 region is CASGKGETSTEAFF. The CDR3 DNA is TGTGCTAGTGGCAAGGGGGAGACGAGCACTGAAGCTTTCTTT. V gene TRBV12-5 combines with J gene TRBJ1-1; TRBD1 is a possible D gene (6 bases). CDR1 is LGHNT, CDR2 FRNRAP, per germline. The CDR3 contains 14 residues. Trimming cost V 6 bases and J 4 bases, with 15 bases left between them.

This clone was seen a handful of times. The V and J genes are TRBV5-1 and TRBJ2-7, with D unclear. V was clipped by 4 bases and J by 6 bases, with 8 bases between them. This CDR3 spans 11 amino acids. Germline assignment: CDR1 SGHRS and CDR2 YFSETQ. In DNA, the CDR3 is TGCGCCAGCAGCAGCCAGCTCGAGCAGTACTTC. It yields the protein CASSSQLEQYF.

The chain carries TRBV18 and TRBJ2-3; no reliable D call. Germline CDR1 KGHSH, CDR2 LQKENI. The germline V and J ends were trimmed by 3 bases and 6 bases, with 10 bases remaining between them. The CDR3 extends over 13 amino acids. DNA for the CDR3: TGTGCCAGCTCACCGTCTGGGTTGGATACGCAGTATTTT. This translates into CASSPSGLDTQYF.

The chain recombines TRBV5-1 with TRBJ1-2, with TRBD1 matching over 8 bases. The germline CDR1 and CDR2 sequences are SGHRS and YFSETQ. Trimming cost V 0 bases and J 5 bases; bases outside gene matches: 6. The CDR3 covers 15 residues. The CDR3 loop is CASSLGQGSGYGYTF. DNA for the CDR3: TGCGCCAGCAGCTTGGGACAGGGGAGTGGGTATGGCTACACCTTC.

The rearrangement joins TRBV19 to TRBJ1-2; 7 positions agree with TRBD1. The J segment lost 4 bases and the V segment lost 1 base, leaving 3 bases of the junction unmatched. Per the germline V gene, CDR1 is LNHDA and CDR2 is SQIVND (reference sequence). The length of the CDR3 is 14 residues. CDR3 in DNA: TGTGCCAGTAGTATAGGGGGGACAGCCTATGGCTACACCTTC. Translation: CASSIGGTAYGYTF.

The V call is TRBV7-2, the J call TRBJ1-2; D not resolved. Germline V CDR1 and CDR2: SGHTA, FQGNSA. V lost 8 bases, J lost 5 bases, and 21 bases lay in between. The CDR3 runs to 15 residues. CDR3 DNA: TGTGCCAGCGCTGGTTCCGGACTCCGTCCATATGGCTACACCTTC. This translates into CASAGSGLRPYGYTF.